The sequence of this T cell receptor (beta chain) was determined in a study of follicular helper T cells after annual influenza vaccination. Whole-study results and caveats: ICOS+CD38+ cTfh clonality change tracked circulating plasmablast frequency change. ICOS-CD38- cTfh most often held earlier Day 7 ICOS+CD38+ clones.

Germline V gene sequence: CDR1 MNHEY, CDR2 SVGAGI. V lost 7 bases, J lost 2 bases, and 8 bases stayed unmatched. The CDR3 totals 15 residues. The time point here: 2014-2015 season, 7 days after vaccination. Donors were community-dwelling with no influenza vaccine in the prior 6 months. Sequencing used immunoSEQ multiplex PCR; TCRdb keeps in-frame clones, though not all of them. The table shows several thousand clones, with less than 90% occurring only once. A note on this clone: The antigen is unknown.

The V call is TRBV6-5, the J call TRBJ1-2; 9 bases are shared with TRBD1. The specimen was CXCR5+ CD38- circulating T follicular helper cells from blood, collected 7 days after influenza vaccination. The subset is: circulating Tfh, non-naive CD4+CXCR5+PD-1+ (ICOS+CD38+ or ICOS-CD38-). This sequence was found in an adult who received the influenza vaccine. This CDR3 is CASTRTGAANYGYTF. DNA for the CDR3: TGTGCCAGCACCCGGACAGGGGCCGCCAACTATGGCTACACCTTC.